These T cell receptor beta chains were read from a single sample in a study of CD8 T cells in Susac syndrome. Each CDR3 protein is one row after TCRdb ran MiXCR on the immunoSEQ multiplex PCR reads. In the table there are 400,000 or so distinct CDR3 sequences, 85% of which are singletons. Sequencing was performed on CD8+ T cells from PBMCs. The receptors originated from a human donor with multiple sclerosis. CDR3s include the opening cysteine and the closing phenylalanine or tryptophan.

v_call,cdr3_aa
TRBV20-1,CSAKIGTEWSYEQYF
TRBV11-2,CASSLVFGDPEYF
TRBV18,CASLRDGDYEQYF
TRBV6-1,CAIRRPQVLEQYF
TRBV3-1,CASSQGTSGASYEQYF
TRBV27,CASSPAPWGYNEQFF
TRBV12-3/TRBV12-4,CASSGTPLRGELFF
TRBV7-9,CASFTWDRGSYNEQFF
TRBV7-9,CASSLAGTGSLRTDTQYF
TRBV11-1,CASSMRGSQGPPHLDNEQFF
TRBV24-1,CATSRGGAGGSYNEQFF
TRBV7-9,CASSLRQGPSNEQYF
TRBV6-5,CASSFSLTGRGVYEQYF
TRBV4-1,CASSSGGREGDSTDTQYF
TRBV2,CASSELSTGNIYEQYF
TRBV30,CAWSTVTYEQYF
TRBV10-3,CAISEPGQRNTGELFF
TRBV20-1,CSAYTGAHGELFF
TRBV5-8,CASSLGNKIAGVEETQYF
TRBV4-1,CASSQEAGIAKNIQYF
TRBV6-5,CASSYYLAGMGGYTF
TRBV2,CASSVGPMTSPEAFF
TRBV27,CASSLWTDTEAFF
TRBV4-1,CASSQDGPGVEGGDTQYF
TRBV12-3/TRBV12-4,CASSGPGQGYANEQFF
TRBV27,CASSLSSSGRVDTQYF
TRBV4-2,CASSDLSEKNIQYF
TRBV19,CASSPEWGSGNTIYF
TRBV24-1,CATSVIGEEQFF
TRBV14,CASSQESESYEQYF
TRBV5-6,CASSLQGFNGYTF
TRBV20-1,CSFQALETSGGAYNEQFF
TRBV9,CASSVVAVGNEQFF
TRBV19,CASRDSRDSNEQFF
TRBV27,CASSLTGRYEQYF
TRBV30,CAWSVGLGYEQYF
TRBV12-3/TRBV12-4,CASRDSDRVNTEAFF
TRBV3-1,CASSPAGHRTDTQYF
TRBV19,CASSLRLFGEKLFF
TRBV7-9,CASSLQGDNYGYTF
TRBV7-9,CASSSRQGGFYEQYF
TRBV10-3,CAIRKDSNQPQHF
TRBV5-1,CASSIPLEEGYTF
TRBV12-5,CASGLWGSNQPQHF
TRBV10-3,CAIRLGTGGNTEAFF
TRBV20-1,CSARAKMRGNQPQHF
TRBV7-3,CASSKDNTGELFF
TRBV11-1,CASSATGTDLTDTQYF
TRBV6-5,CASYVLGGFTEAFF
TRBV10-2,CASSGRVGTGELFF
TRBV5-1,CASSPLSFGGAVAGELFF
TRBV19,CASSGASGYEQYF
TRBV13,CASSSDLVGELFF